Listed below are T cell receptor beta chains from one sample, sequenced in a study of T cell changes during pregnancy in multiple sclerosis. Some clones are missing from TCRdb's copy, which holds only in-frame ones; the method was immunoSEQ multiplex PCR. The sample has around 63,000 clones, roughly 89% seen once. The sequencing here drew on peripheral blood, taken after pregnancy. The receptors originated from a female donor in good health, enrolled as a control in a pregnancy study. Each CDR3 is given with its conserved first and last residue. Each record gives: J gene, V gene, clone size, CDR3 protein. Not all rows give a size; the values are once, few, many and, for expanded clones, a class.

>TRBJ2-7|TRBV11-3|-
CASSLIGTAGYEQYF
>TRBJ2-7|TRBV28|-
CASSPGGNEQYF
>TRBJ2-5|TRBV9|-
CASSVGGGGIQETQYF
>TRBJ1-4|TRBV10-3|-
CAISEMGGQGSRKLFF
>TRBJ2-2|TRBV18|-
CASSRTENTGELFF
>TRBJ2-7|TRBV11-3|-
CASSLDRDRGIYEQYF
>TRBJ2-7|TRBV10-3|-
CAISDRTYEQYF
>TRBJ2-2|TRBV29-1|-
CSAQSGVNTGELFF
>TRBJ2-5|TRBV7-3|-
CASSSGRDETQYF
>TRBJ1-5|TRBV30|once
CAWSGGGQPQHF
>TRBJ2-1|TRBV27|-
CASSIQGNSYNEQFF
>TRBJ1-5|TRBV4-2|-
CASSQDRTGETYSNQPQHF
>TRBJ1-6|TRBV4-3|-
CASSQGGPNSPLHF
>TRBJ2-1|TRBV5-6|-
CASSLRDRAWEQFF
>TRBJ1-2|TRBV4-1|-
CASSQEEGGIPSDGYTF
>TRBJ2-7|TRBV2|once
CASRGAAGYEQYF
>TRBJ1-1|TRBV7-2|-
CASSLAQQDLMNTEAFF
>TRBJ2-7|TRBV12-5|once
CASGLVASGQNYEQYF
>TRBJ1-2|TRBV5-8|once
CASSRDDRQYGYTF
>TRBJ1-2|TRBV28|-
CATRRTGVYGYTF
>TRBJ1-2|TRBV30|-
CAWSVVLGTEGYTF
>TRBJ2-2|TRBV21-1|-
CASSKVAPGTGLNTGELFF
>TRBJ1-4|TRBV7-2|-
CASSMTGALEKLFF
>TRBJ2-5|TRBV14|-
CASSRTRGGTQYF
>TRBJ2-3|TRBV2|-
CASRPPSGGTDTQYF